This T cell receptor (beta chain) was sequenced for a study of cytomegalovirus exposure and HLA in healthy donors. This CDR3 is 15 amino acids long. V dropped 2 bases and J dropped 0 bases, with 11 bases sitting between them. Germline V gene sequence: CDR1 KGHSH, CDR2 LQKENI. PCR was performed using 60 Vbeta and 13 Jbeta primers. TCRdb's table, derived via immunoSEQ multiplex PCR, lists solely in-frame clones and lacks some. This table holds approximately 290,000 clones, under 90% found once. Regarding the study as a whole: In a later analysis, at a false discovery rate of 0.05, approximately 15,000 TCR beta sequences matched HLA alleles. One variant, a missense change in DCLRE1C, was linked in a later analysis to TCR beta V- and J-gene trimming.

This clone was counted a single time. Its antigen is unknown. This TCR came from a girl aged 2-10 years in good health and CMV-seronegative. The sample taken for sequencing was PBMCs. The chain uses TRBV18 and TRBJ2-7, with D perhaps TRBD2 (5 bases). The CDR3, as DNA: TGTGCCAGCTCACCAAAACTAAGCGGCTCCTACGAGCAGTACTTC. As protein: CASSPKLSGSYEQYF.